The 10 T cell receptor beta chains presented below share a single source sample, sequenced in a study of shared clonotypes between healthy human individuals (dated by TCRdb to 2018 to 2020). The library was produced with the immunoSEQ multiplex PCR assay. As stored in TCRdb, this immuneACCESS dataset retains in-frame rearrangements with V and J assigned. A fraction of the clones does not appear; measured against another copy, unresolved V genes explain less than half of the discrepancy, and the remainder lacks a known reason. Within this sample are about 79,000 clones, with 62% of them counted one time only. Of the sample, roughly half is held by the ten largest clones. The sample comprised memory CD8+ T cells sorted from blood. Taken with the paper, the label for cell subset or site translates to: CD45RO+ cells pooled with CCR7-negative TemRA cells. The receptor set was obtained from a man younger than 45 in good health.

The chain joins TRBV5-6 to TRBJ2-7; 10 bases map to TRBD1. The CDR3 loop spans 15 amino acids. Germline CDR1 SGHDT, CDR2 YYEEEE. The V gene end was trimmed by 1 base and the J gene end by 3 bases; junction bases not matched to a gene: 4. As DNA, the CDR3 is TGTGCCAGCAGCTTGTCGGGACAGGGGCTCTACGAGCAGTACTTC. Translation gives CASSLSGQGLYEQYF.

This sequence joins TRBV11-2 and TRBJ2-7; perhaps TRBD1 as D (5 bases). The V end lost 4 bases, the J end lost 2 bases, and 15 bases lay between the germline ends. This CDR3 comprises 15 residues. The germline gives CDR1 SGHAT, CDR2 FQNNGV. The CDR3 DNA reads TGTGCCAGCAGCTGGTCGACAGAAGAGCCCTACGAGCAGTACTTC. The encoded protein is CASSWSTEEPYEQYF.

The chain employs TRBV7-8 and TRBJ1-1; perhaps TRBD1 as D (6 bases). CDR3 length equals 14 residues. Germline V gene data show CDR1 as SGHVS and CDR2 as FQNEAQ. V lost 3 bases, J lost 1 base, and 9 bases lay in between. The chain's CDR3 is CASSLNRANTEAFF. DNA of the CDR3: TGTGCCAGCAGCTTGAACAGGGCGAACACTGAAGCTTTCTTT.

CDR3 DNA: TGCGCCAGCAGCTTCACCTTCGGACAGTCCTATGGCTACACCTTC. It is translated as CASSFTFGQSYGYTF. The chain carries TRBV5-1 and TRBJ1-2; weak D call: TRBD1 (6 bases). The germline V gene has CDR1 SGHRS and CDR2 YFSETQ. Trimming shortened V by 2 bases and J by 4 bases, and 15 bases separated the two germline ends. CDR3 length: 15 residues.

The chain employs TRBV4-1 and TRBJ2-1, with a tentative D call TRBD2 (5 bases). The germline gives CDR1 MGHRA, CDR2 YSYEKL. V was trimmed by 4 bases and J by 10 bases, leaving 17 bases between them. This CDR3 spans 14 amino acids. DNA of the CDR3: TGCGCCAGCAGCCCATTGACCACTAGTCCGGAGCAGTTCTTC. Encoded protein: CASSPLTTSPEQFF.

On this clone: Since no conserved phenylalanine or tryptophan closes the CDR3, a read error is the likely cause. Because the CDR3's place on the DNA is in doubt, the DNA is left out and the CDR3 is given as listed by TCRdb. The genes are TRBV9 and TRBJ2-6; the table's D call, TRBD2, was not checked against the DNA. In germline, CDR1 is SGDLS, CDR2 YYNGEE. The CDR3 has 9 amino acids, counting both end residues. CDR3 amino acids: CASSPRLGS.

The DNA of the CDR3 is TGTGCCAGCAGTTCCGGGAGCCACTACGAGCAGTACTTC. Protein: CASSSGSHYEQYF. The chain is built from TRBV6-5 and TRBJ2-7, with D possibly being TRBD2 (6 bases). Germline values: CDR1 MNHEY, CDR2 SVGAGI. This CDR3 is 13 amino acids long. V was pared by 4 bases and J by 3 bases, with 10 bases between.

The V call is TRBV5-4, the J call TRBJ2-6; D ambiguous. The length of the CDR3 is 16 residues. V lost 0 bases and J 0 bases, leaving 7 bases between the germline ends. Germline V CDR1 and CDR2: SGHNT, YYREEE (reference sequence). Here the CDR3 reads CASSLDGVSGANVLTF. The CDR3 region has the DNA TGTGCCAGCAGCTTGGATGGGGTCTCTGGGGCCAACGTCCTGACTTTC.

The CDR3 region is CAPLGWNQPQHF. CDR3 DNA: TGTGCCCCCTTGGGGTGGAATCAGCCCCAGCATTTT. This rearrangement joins TRBV19 to TRBJ1-5; D gene uncertain. The CDR3 has 12 amino acids. Per the germline V gene, CDR1 is LNHDA and CDR2 is SQIVND (reference sequence). Between the trimmed V and J ends, which lost 11 bases and 4 bases, there was a span of 12 bases.

The rearrangement uses TRBV4-3 and TRBJ2-7, with 7 bases aligning to TRBD2. The germline V gene has CDR1 LGHNA and CDR2 YSLEER. CDR3 length equals 16 residues. With V trimmed by 0 bases and J by 4 bases, 9 bases remained unmatched. The CDR3 is CASSQEEGSGPYEQYF. The CDR3, as DNA: TGCGCCAGCAGCCAAGAAGAGGGTAGCGGGCCTTACGAGCAGTACTTC.